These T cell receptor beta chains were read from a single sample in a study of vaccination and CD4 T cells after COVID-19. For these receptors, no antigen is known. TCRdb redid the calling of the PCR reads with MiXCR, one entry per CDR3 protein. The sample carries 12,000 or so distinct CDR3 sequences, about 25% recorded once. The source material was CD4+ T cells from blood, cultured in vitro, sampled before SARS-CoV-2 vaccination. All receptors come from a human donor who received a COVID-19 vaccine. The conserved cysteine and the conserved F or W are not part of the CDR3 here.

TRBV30,AWRLGVNRGRNTEAF
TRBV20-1,SAGSRGGSYNEQF
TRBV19,ASSIRRGTATGGTEAF
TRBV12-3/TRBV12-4,ASSLKANTEAF
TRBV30,GLEYRLEAF
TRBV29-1,SVEGVRSQETQY
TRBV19,ASRFTDGDSGNTIY
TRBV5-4,ASSLRGSKNGYT
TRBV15,ATSRADTRTYEQY
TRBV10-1,ASSYNQPQH